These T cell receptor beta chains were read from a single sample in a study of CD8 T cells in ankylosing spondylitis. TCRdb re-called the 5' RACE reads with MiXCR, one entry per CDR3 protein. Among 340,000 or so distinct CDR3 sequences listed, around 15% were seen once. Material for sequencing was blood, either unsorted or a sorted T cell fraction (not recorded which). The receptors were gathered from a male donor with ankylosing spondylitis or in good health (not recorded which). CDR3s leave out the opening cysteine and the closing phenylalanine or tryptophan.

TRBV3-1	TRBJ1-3	ASSPGQSRLGNTIY
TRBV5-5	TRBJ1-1	ASSLGPRDTEAF
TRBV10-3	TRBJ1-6	AIKTDGVNSPLH
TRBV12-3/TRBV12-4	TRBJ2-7	ASSLGLAGVSEQY
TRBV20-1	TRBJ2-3	SATKGTSGGGTDTQY
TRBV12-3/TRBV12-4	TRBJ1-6	ASRPGQSYSPLH
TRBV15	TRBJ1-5	ATSGGGQGGNQPQH
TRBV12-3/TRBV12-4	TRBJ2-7	ASSLSSGGRWYEQY
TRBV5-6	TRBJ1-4	ASSAVTGATNEKLF
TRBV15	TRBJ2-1	ATSRGLDNNEQF
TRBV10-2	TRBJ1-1	ASRGGTEIQNTEAF
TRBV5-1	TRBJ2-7	ASSLGTGSNSYEQY
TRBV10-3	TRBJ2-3	ATRQRDTQY
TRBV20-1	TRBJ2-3	CARDRTAPLQDTQY
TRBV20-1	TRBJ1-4	SAWYNEKLF
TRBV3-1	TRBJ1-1	ASSQVI
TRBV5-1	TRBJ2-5	ASSRKLASGTQETQY
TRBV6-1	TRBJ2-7	ASSEPRLASYEQY
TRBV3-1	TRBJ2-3	ASSQDQGAGTDTQY
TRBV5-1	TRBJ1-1	ASSSGQSEAF
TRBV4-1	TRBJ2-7	ASSQDNAGLAYEQY
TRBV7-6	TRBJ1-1	ASSLTRGSTEAF
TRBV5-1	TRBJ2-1	ASSFDRGLDNEQF
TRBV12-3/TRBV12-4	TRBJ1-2	ASSFRGRSYGYT